This TCR beta chain stems from a study of blood T cell repertoires in COVID-19. Overall study: Sites in the United States, Italy and Spain provided acute and convalescent COVID-19 samples.

Germline trimming cut 0 bases from V and 4 bases from J; bases unmatched to any gene: 7. The CDR3 totals 16 residues. Method: immunoSEQ multiplex PCR; TCRdb's copy keeps in-frame clones and lacks some. The sample lists 85,000 to 130,000 clones; 75% to 95% were seen once. The origin of this receptor is a human donor in a cohort sampled during active COVID-19. Input material: peripheral blood. This chain uses TRBV5-3 with TRBJ2-1, with TRBD2 matching 7 bases. TRBV5-3 is designated an ORF whose function remains uncertain. The CDR3, as DNA: TGTGCCAGAAGCTTGGCCCGAGCGGGGCATTACAATGAGCAGTTCTTC. Translated, it gives CARSLARAGHYNEQFF.